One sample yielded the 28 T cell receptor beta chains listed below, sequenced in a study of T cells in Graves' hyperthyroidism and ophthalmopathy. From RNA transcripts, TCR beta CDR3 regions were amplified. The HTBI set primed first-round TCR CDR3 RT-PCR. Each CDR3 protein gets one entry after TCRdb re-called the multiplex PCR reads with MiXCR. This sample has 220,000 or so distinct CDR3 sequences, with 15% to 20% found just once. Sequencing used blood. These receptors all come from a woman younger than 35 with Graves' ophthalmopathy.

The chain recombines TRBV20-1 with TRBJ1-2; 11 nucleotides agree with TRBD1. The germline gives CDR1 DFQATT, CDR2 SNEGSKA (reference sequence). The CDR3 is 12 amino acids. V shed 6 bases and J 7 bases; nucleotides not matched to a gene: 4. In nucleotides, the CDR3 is TGCAGTGCCGGACAGGGGGCGGTTGGCTACACCTTC. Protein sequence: CSAGQGAVGYTF.

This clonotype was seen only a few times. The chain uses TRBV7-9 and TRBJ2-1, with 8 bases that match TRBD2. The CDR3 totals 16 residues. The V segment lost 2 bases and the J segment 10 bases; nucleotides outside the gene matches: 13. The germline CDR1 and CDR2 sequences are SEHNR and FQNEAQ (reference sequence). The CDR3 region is CASSLSPGLASGEQFF. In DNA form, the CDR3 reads TGTGCCAGCAGCTTATCTCCTGGACTAGCATCAGGGGAGCAGTTCTTC.

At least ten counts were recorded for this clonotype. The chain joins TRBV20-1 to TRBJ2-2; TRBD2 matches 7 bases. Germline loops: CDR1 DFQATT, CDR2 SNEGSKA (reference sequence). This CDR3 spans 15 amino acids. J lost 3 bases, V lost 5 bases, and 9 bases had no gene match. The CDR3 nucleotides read TGCAGTGCTCGTGAGGGTGGGAGGGACACCGGGGAGCTGTTTTTT. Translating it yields CSAREGGRDTGELFF.

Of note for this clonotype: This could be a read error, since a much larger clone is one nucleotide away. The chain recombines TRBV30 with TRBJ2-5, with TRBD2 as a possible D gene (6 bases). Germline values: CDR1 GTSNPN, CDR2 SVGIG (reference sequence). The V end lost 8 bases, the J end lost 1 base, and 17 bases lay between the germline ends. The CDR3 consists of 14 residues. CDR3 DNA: TGTGCCCGGGATCCCGGGGGAGCCCAAGAGACCCAGTACTTC. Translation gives CARDPGGAQETQYF.

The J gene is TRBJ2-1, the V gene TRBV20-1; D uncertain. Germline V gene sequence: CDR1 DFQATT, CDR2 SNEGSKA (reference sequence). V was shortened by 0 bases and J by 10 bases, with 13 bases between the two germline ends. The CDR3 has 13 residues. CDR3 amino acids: CSARESSPWEQFF. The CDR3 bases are TGCAGTGCTAGAGAGAGTTCCCCATGGGAGCAGTTCTTC.

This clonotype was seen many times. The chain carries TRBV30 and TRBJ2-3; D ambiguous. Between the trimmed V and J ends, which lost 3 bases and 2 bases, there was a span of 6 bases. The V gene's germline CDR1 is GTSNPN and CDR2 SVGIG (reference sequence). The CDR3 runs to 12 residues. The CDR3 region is CAWSQYTDTQYF. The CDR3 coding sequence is TGTGCCTGGAGCCAATACACAGATACGCAGTATTTT.

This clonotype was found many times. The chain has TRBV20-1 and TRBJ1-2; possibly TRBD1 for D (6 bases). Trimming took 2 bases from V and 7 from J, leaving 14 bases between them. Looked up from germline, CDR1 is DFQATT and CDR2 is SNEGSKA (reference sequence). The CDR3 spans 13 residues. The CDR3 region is CSARPTGFVGYTF. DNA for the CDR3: TGCAGTGCTAGACCGACAGGTTTTGTTGGCTACACCTTC.

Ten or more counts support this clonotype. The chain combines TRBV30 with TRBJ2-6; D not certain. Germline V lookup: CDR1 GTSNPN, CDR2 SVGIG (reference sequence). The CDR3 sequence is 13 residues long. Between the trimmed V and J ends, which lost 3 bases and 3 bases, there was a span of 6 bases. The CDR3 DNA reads TGTGCCTGGAGGATTGGTGGGGCCAACGTCCTGACTTTC. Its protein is CAWRIGGANVLTF.

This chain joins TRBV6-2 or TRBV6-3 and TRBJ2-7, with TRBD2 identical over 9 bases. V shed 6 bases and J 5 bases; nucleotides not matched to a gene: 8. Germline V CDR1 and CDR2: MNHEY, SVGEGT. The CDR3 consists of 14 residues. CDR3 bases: TGTGCCAGCAGAATAAGCGGGGGGTGGCACGAGCAGTACTTC. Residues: CASRISGGWHEQYF.

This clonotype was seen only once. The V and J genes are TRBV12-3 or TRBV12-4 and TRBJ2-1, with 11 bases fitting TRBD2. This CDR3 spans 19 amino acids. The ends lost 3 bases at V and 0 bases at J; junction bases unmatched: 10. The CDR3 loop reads CASSFSRSGRGSSYNEQFF. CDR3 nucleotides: TGTGCCAGCAGTTTTTCCCGTAGCGGGAGGGGGAGCTCCTACAATGAGCAGTTCTTC.

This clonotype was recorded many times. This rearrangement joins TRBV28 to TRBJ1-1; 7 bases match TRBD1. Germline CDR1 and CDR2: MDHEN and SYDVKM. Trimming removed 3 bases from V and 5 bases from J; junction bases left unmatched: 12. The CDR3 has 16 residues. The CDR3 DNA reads TGTGCCAGCAGTTTCCCCAAAATGACAGGGAAGACTGAAGCTTTCTTT. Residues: CASSFPKMTGKTEAFF.

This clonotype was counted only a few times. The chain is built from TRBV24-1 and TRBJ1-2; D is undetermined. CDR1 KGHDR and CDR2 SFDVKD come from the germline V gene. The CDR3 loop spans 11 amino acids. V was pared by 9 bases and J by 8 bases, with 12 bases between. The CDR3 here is CATAASHGYTF. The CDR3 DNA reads TGTGCCACCGCTGCGTCGCACGGCTACACCTTC.

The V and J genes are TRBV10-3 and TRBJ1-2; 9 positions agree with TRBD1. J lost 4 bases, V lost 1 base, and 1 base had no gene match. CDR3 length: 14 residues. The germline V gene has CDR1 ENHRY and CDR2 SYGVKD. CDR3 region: CAISEWDRVYGYTF. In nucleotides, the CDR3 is TGTGCCATCAGTGAGTGGGACAGGGTCTATGGCTACACCTTC.

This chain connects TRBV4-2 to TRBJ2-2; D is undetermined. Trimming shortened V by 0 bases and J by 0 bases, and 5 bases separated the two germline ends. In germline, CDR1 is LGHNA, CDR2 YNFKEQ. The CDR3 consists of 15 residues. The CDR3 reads CASSQDSTNTGELFF. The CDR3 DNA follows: TGTGCCAGCAGCCAAGATTCGACGAACACCGGGGAGCTGTTTTTT.

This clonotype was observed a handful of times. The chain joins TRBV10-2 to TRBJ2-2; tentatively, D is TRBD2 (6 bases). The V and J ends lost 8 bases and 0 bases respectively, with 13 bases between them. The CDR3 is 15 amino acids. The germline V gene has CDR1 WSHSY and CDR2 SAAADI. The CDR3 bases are TGCGCCAGCCTCCTGTCTAGCGCGAACACCGGGGAGCTGTTTTTT. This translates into CASLLSSANTGELFF.

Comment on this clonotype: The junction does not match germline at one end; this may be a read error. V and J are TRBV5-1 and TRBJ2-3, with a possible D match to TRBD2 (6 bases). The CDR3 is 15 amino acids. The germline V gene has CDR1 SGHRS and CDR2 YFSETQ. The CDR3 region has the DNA TGTGCCAGCACCAATCGGGACTTACGCACAGATACGCAGTATTTT. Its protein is CASTNRDLRTDTQYF. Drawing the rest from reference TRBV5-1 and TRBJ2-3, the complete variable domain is KAGVTQTPRYLIKTRGQQVTLSCSPISGHRSVSWYQQTPGQGLQFLFEYFSETQRNKGNFPGRFSGRQFSNSRSEMNVSTLELGDSALYLCASTNRDLRTDTQYFGPGTRLTVL.

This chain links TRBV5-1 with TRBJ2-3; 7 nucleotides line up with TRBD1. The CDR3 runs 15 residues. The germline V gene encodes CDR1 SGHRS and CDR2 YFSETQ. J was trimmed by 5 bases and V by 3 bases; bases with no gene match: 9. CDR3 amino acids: CASSSQGSKGDTQYF. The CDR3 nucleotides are TGCGCCAGCAGCTCACAGGGGAGTAAGGGAGATACGCAGTATTTT.

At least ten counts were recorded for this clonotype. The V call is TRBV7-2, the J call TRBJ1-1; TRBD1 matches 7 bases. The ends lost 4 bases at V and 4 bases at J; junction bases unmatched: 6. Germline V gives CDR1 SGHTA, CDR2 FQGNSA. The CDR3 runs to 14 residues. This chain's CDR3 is CASSWGQSGTEAFF. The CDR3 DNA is TGTGCCAGCAGCTGGGGACAGAGTGGCACTGAAGCTTTCTTT.

CDR3 protein: CASSFVSRPAFQETQYF. In nucleotides, the CDR3 is TGTGCCAGCAGCTTCGTCAGCAGGCCCGCTTTCCAAGAGACCCAGTACTTC. The rearrangement uses TRBV5-5 and TRBJ2-5, with no clear D. The CDR3 loop spans 17 amino acids. V gave up 2 bases and J gave up 1 base, with 18 bases separating them. Germline CDR1 reads SGHKS; CDR2 reads YYEKEE (reference sequence).

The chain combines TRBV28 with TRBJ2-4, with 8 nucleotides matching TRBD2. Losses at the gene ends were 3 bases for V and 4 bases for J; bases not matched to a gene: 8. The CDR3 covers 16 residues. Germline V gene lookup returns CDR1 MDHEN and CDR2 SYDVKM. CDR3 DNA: TGTGCCAGCAGTTTTGGGGTTAGCGGGGCTAAAAACATTCAGTACTTC. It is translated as CASSFGVSGAKNIQYF.

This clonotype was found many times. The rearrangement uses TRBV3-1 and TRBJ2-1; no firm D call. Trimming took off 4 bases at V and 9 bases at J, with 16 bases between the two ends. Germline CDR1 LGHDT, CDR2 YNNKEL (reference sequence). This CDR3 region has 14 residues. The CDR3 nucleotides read TGTGCCAGCAGCCCTAGAGCAAGGTCGGGTGAGCAGTTCTTC. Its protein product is CASSPRARSGEQFF.

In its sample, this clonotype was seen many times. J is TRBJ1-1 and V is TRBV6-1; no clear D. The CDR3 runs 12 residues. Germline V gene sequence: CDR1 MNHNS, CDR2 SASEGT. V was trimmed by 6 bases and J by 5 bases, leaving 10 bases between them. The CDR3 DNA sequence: TGTGCCAGCAGCCTCCCGGGGACTGAAGCTTTCTTT. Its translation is CASSLPGTEAFF.

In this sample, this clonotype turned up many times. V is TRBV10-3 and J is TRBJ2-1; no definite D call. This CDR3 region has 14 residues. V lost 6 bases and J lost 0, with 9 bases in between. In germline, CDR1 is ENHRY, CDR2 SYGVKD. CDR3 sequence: CAIRGPSSYNEQFF. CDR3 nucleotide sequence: TGTGCCATCAGGGGTCCGAGCTCCTACAATGAGCAGTTCTTC.

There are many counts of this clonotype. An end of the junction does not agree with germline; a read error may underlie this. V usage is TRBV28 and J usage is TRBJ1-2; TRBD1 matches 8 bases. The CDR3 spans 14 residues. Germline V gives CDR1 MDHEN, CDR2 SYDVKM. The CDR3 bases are TGTGCCAGCAGTTCCCCGGGACAGGAAAATGGTTACACCTTC. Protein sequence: CASSSPGQENGYTF.

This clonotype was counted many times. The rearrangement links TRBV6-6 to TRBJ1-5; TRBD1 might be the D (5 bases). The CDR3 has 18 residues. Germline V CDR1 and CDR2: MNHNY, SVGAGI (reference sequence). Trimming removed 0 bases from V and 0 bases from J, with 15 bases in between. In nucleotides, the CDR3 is TGTGCCAGCAGTTACTCGAAGCGACAGCTCTATAGCAATCAGCCCCAGCATTTT. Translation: CASSYSKRQLYSNQPQHF.

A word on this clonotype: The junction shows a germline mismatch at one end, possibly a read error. The CDR3 is CASSPTFNSPIHF. As DNA, the CDR3 is TGTGCCAGCAGTCCTACCTTTAATTCACCCATCCACTTT. The V and J genes are TRBV6-1 and TRBJ1-6; D gene uncertain. The CDR3 covers 13 residues. Looked up from germline, CDR1 is MNHNS and CDR2 is SASEGT.

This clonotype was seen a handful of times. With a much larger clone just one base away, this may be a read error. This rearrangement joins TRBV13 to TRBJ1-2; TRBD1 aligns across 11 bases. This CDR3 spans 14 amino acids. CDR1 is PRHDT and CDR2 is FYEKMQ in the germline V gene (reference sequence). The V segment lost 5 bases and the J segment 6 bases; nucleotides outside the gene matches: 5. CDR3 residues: CASSGGTGGDGYTF. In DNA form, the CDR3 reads TGTGCCAGCAGCGGGGGGACAGGGGGAGATGGCTACACCTTC.

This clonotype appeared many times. CDR3 in DNA: TGTGCCTGGAGTCATAGCCGGAGGGGCGGCACAGATACGCAGTATTTT. It codes for CAWSHSRRGGTDTQYF. This rearrangement joins TRBV30 to TRBJ2-3; a possible D gene is TRBD2 (6 bases). The CDR3 extends over 16 amino acids. Germline values: CDR1 GTSNPN, CDR2 SVGIG (reference sequence). Trimming took off 2 bases at V and 1 base at J, with 16 bases between the two ends. The whole variable domain, filled in from reference TRBV30 and TRBJ2-3, reads SQTIHQWPATLVQPVGSPLSLECTVEGTSNPNLYWYRQAAGRGLQLLFYSVGIGQISSEVPQNLSASRPQDRQFILSSKKLLLSDSGFYLCAWSHSRRGGTDTQYFGPGTRLTVL.